This is a list of T cell receptor beta chains from one sample in a study of control samples from healthy donors and cancer patients. Assay used: immunoSEQ multiplex PCR; TCRdb lists only in-frame clones, some missing. Of around 150,000 clones in the sample, around nine tenths are singletons; the top ten hold over 1.5%. Sequencing was carried out using blood. The receptors were sampled from a man aged 18-30 years in good health. CDR3s include the opening cysteine and the closing phenylalanine or tryptophan. The D gene is left open where the match is weak. The size of a clone is reported for some rows only, either as once, few or many, or as a class for expanded clones.

J | size | V | D | length | CDR3 | DNA
TRBJ2-7 | NA | TRBV6-5 | NA | 15 | CASSYNPGSTYEQYF | TGTGCCAGCAGTTACAACCCGGGGTCAACCTACGAGCAGTACTTC
TRBJ1-1 | NA | TRBV5-8 | NA | 13 | CASSLKGSTEAFF | TGTGCCAGCAGCTTGAAAGGAAGCACTGAAGCTTTCTTT
TRBJ2-5 | NA | TRBV6-6 | NA | 15 | CASTYGGRRQETQYF | TGTGCCAGCACCTACGGGGGTCGTCGTCAAGAGACCCAGTACTTC
TRBJ2-2 | NA | TRBV7-5 | NA | 15 | CVRSPDRLNTGELFF | TGTGTCAGAAGCCCCGACAGGCTGAACACCGGGGAGCTGTTTTTT
TRBJ2-1 | NA | TRBV11-2 | TRBD1 | 17 | CASSLGGWDRGYNEQFF | TGTGCCAGCAGCTTAGGAGGCTGGGACAGGGGCTACAATGAGCAGTTCTTC
TRBJ2-1 | NA | TRBV7-8 | NA | 14 | CASSLTFALVEQFF | TGTGCCAGCAGCTTAACATTCGCCTTGGTTGAGCAGTTCTTC
TRBJ2-7 | NA | TRBV28 | TRBD1 | 13 | CASIRDRFDEQYF | TGTGCCAGCATCCGGGACAGGTTCGACGAGCAGTACTTC
TRBJ2-5 | once | TRBV4-1 | NA | 14 | CASSQELSQETQYF | TGCGCCAGCAGCCAAGAACTGTCTCAAGAGACCCAGTACTTC
TRBJ1-2 | NA | TRBV25-1 | NA | 15 | CASSEHPAGAGGYTF | TGTGCCAGCAGTGAACATCCGGCCGGAGCGGGAGGCTACACCTTC
TRBJ2-1 | NA | TRBV30 | TRBD1 | 12 | CAWGDSYNEQFF | TGTGCCTGGGGGGACAGTTACAATGAGCAGTTCTTC
TRBJ1-6 | NA | TRBV7-2 | TRBD1 | 15 | CASSLKGAGGSPLHF | TGTGCCAGCAGCTTAAAGGGGGCAGGGGGCTCACCCCTCCACTTT
TRBJ2-5 | NA | TRBV7-9 | NA | 12 | CASSLLTETQYF | TGTGCCAGCAGCCTTCTGACAGAGACCCAGTACTTC
TRBJ1-6 | NA | TRBV5-8 | TRBD1 | 14 | CASSSWDRNSPLHF | TGTGCCAGCAGCTCGTGGGACAGAAATTCACCCCTCCACTTT
TRBJ2-1 | NA | TRBV30 | NA | 13 | CAWSLQQYNEQFF | TGTGCCTGGAGTTTACAGCAGTACAATGAGCAGTTCTTC
TRBJ2-5 | once | TRBV6-5 | TRBD2 | 15 | CASRRGGPPQETQYF | TGTGCCAGCAGGCGGGGGGGACCTCCACAAGAGACCCAGTACTTC
TRBJ2-3 | NA | TRBV6-6 | NA | 13 | CASSYSGRETQYF | TGTGCCAGCAGTTACTCGGGAAGGGAGACGCAGTATTTT
TRBJ1-5 | few | TRBV6-5 | NA | 11 | CASSEFQPQHF | TGTGCCAGCAGCGAGTTTCAGCCCCAGCATTTT
TRBJ1-2 | once | TRBV9 | TRBD1 | 14 | CASSVGYRGYGYTF | TGTGCCAGCAGCGTAGGGTACAGGGGCTATGGCTACACCTTC
TRBJ1-1 | NA | TRBV29-1 | NA | 13 | CSARAGMNTEAFF | TGCAGCGCCCGAGCAGGGATGAACACTGAAGCTTTCTTT
TRBJ1-1 | NA | TRBV6-1 | NA | 13 | CASSETERQGAFF | TGTGCCAGCAGTGAAACCGAACGCCAGGGAGCTTTCTTT
TRBJ2-7 | NA | TRBV2 | TRBD2 | 14 | CASRGLAESYEQYF | TGTGCCAGCAGGGGACTAGCGGAATCCTACGAGCAGTACTTC
TRBJ2-7 | NA | TRBV28 | NA | 15 | CASRSGPGLPYEQYF | TGTGCCAGCAGATCAGGTCCGGGGCTGCCCTACGAGCAGTACTTC
TRBJ1-2 | NA | TRBV27 | NA | 15 | CASSPRGFLLYGYTF | TGTGCCAGCAGTCCCCGTGGGTTTCTGCTCTATGGCTACACCTTC
TRBJ2-3 | NA | TRBV6-2/TRBV6-3 | TRBD2 | 15 | CASSYTSGGTDTQYF | TGTGCCAGCAGTTACACTAGCGGGGGTACAGATACGCAGTATTTT
TRBJ1-4 | NA | TRBV2 | NA | 15 | CASSIGRTANEKLFF | TGTGCCAGCAGTATTGGAAGGACAGCTAATGAAAAACTGTTTTTT
TRBJ1-5 | NA | TRBV10-2 | NA | 14 | CASRASGGGQPQHF | TGCGCCAGCAGGGCCTCCGGGGGCGGCCAGCCCCAGCATTTT
TRBJ2-1 | NA | TRBV28 | NA | 14 | CASSLLTDNNEQFF | TGTGCCAGCAGTTTACTGACAGACAACAATGAGCAGTTCTTC
TRBJ2-1 | once | TRBV7-2 | NA | 15 | CASRLSSGWYNEQFF | TGTGCCAGCAGGTTGTCCAGCGGCTGGTACAATGAGCAGTTCTTC
TRBJ1-6 | NA | TRBV18 | NA | 14 | CASSPTDYNSPLHF | TGTGCCAGCTCACCGACAGATTATAATTCACCCCTCCACTTT
TRBJ2-3 | NA | TRBV28 | NA | 13 | CASSRGAGDTQYF | TGTGCCAGCAGTCGGGGGGCCGGAGATACGCAGTATTTT
TRBJ2-7 | NA | TRBV28 | TRBD1 | 14 | CASNRQGAAYEQYF | TGTGCCAGCAATAGACAGGGAGCAGCCTACGAGCAGTACTTC
TRBJ2-7 | NA | TRBV28 | TRBD1 | 15 | CASSLDRASTYEQYF | TGTGCCAGCAGTTTAGACAGGGCCTCTACCTACGAGCAGTACTTC
TRBJ1-4 | NA | TRBV9 | NA | 14 | CASSVAASNEKLFF | TGTGCCAGCAGCGTAGCAGCGAGTAATGAAAAACTGTTTTTT
TRBJ2-1 | NA | TRBV11-1 | NA | 14 | CASSFGQRYNEQFF | TGTGCCAGCAGCTTTGGACAGAGATACAATGAGCAGTTCTTC
TRBJ1-4 | NA | TRBV5-4 | NA | 14 | CASSEGATNEKLFF | TGTGCCAGCAGCGAGGGGGCAACTAATGAAAAACTGTTTTTT
TRBJ1-1 | NA | TRBV6-5 | NA | 15 | CASSYSNGADTEAFF | TGTGCCAGCAGTTACTCGAATGGGGCGGACACTGAAGCTTTCTTT
TRBJ1-6 | NA | TRBV11-2 | NA | 14 | CASSLDRYGSPLHF | TGTGCCAGCAGCTTAGATCGGTATGGTTCACCCCTCCACTTT
TRBJ1-1 | NA | TRBV11-2 | NA | 13 | CASSFTTDTEAFF | TGTGCCAGCAGCTTCACGACAGACACTGAAGCTTTCTTT
TRBJ2-1 | NA | TRBV7-9 | NA | 14 | CASSFGVGWDEQFF | TGTGCCAGCAGCTTCGGGGTAGGGTGGGATGAGCAGTTCTTC
TRBJ1-5 | NA | TRBV6-5 | TRBD1 | 14 | CASSRQGTNQPQHF | TGTGCCAGCAGCCGACAGGGGACGAATCAGCCCCAGCATTTT
TRBJ1-5 | NA | TRBV6-2/TRBV6-3 | TRBD1 | 15 | CASSRDRYSNQPQHF | TGTGCCAGCAGCCGGGACAGATATAGCAATCAGCCCCAGCATTTT
TRBJ2-5 | NA | TRBV6-7 | TRBD2 | 15 | CASSLAVAGVVTQYF | TGTGCCAGCAGCCTCGCGGTAGCGGGGGTGGTGACCCAGTACTTC
TRBJ2-7 | NA | TRBV10-1 | NA | 13 | CASSDPEVYEQYF | TGCGCCAGCAGTGACCCGGAAGTCTACGAGCAGTACTTC
TRBJ1-1 | NA | TRBV5-6 | NA | 13 | CASSATENTEAFF | TGTGCCAGCAGCGCGACCGAGAACACTGAAGCTTTCTTT
TRBJ2-7 | NA | TRBV5-5 | TRBD2 | 15 | CASRRGLAGLDEQYF | TGTGCCAGCAGACGGGGACTAGCGGGTCTCGACGAGCAGTACTTC
TRBJ1-1 | NA | TRBV28 | NA | 16 | CASSSRRAGMNTEAFF | TGTGCCAGCTCATCCCGGCGGGCGGGCATGAACACTGAAGCTTTCTTT
TRBJ1-5 | once | TRBV28 | TRBD1 | 15 | CASKHPGTGRRPQHF | TGTGCCAGCAAACACCCCGGGACAGGGCGTAGGCCCCAGCATTTT
TRBJ2-3 | NA | TRBV6-2/TRBV6-3 | NA | 18 | CASSYSEQATDHVNTQYF | TGTGCCAGCAGTTACTCGGAGCAGGCCACCGACCACGTCAATACGCAGTATTTT
TRBJ1-6 | NA | TRBV19 | NA | 15 | CASSNRDGYNSPLHF | TGTGCCAGTAGTAACAGGGACGGATATAATTCACCCCTCCACTTT
TRBJ1-5 | NA | TRBV6-6 | NA | 16 | CASSPRGAYSNQPQHF | TGTGCCAGCAGCCCGCGGGGCGCTTATAGCAATCAGCCCCAGCATTTT
TRBJ2-3 | NA | TRBV6-2/TRBV6-3 | NA | 14 | CASSYLGLTDTQYF | TGTGCCAGCAGTTACCTCGGTCTCACAGATACGCAGTATTTT
TRBJ1-3 | NA | TRBV6-5 | NA | 13 | CASGRSSGNTIYF | TGTGCCAGCGGGAGAAGCTCTGGAAACACCATATATTTT
TRBJ1-5 | NA | TRBV6-1 | NA | 11 | CASSELVFQHF | TGTGCCAGCAGTGAACTGGTCTTCCAGCATTTT
TRBJ2-7 | NA | TRBV19 | NA | 14 | CASSMGTNIYEQYF | TGTGCCAGTAGTATGGGGACGAATATCTACGAGCAGTACTTC
TRBJ2-5 | NA | TRBV6-5 | TRBD1 | 13 | CASRMTGEETQYF | TGTGCCAGCAGAATGACAGGGGAAGAGACCCAGTACTTC
TRBJ2-3 | NA | TRBV4-2 | NA | 19 | CASSTAQGIGGAATDTQYF | TGTGCCAGCAGCACTGCACAGGGAATTGGGGGGGCCGCGACAGATACGCAGTATTTT
TRBJ1-2 | NA | TRBV5-1 | NA | 14 | CASSLVRGTGGYTF | TGCGCCAGCAGCTTGGTTCGCGGGACTGGCGGCTACACCTTC
TRBJ1-4 | once | TRBV11-2 | NA | 14 | CAVSVPGDGEKLFF | TGTGCCGTCTCCGTTCCAGGGGACGGGGAAAAACTGTTTTTT
TRBJ2-2 | NA | TRBV9 | NA | 14 | CASSARGDTGELFF | TGTGCCAGCAGCGCGAGGGGAGACACCGGGGAGCTGTTTTTT